This T cell receptor beta chain derives from a study of blood T cells in healthy people across ages. This CDR3 is 14 amino acids long. Trimming left V 6 bases short and J 0 bases short, with 8 bases between. The germline V gene encodes CDR1 ENHRY and CDR2 SYGVKD. Study-level points and caveats: Roughly linear age-related decline in beta diversity appeared, significant by age about 40. TCR beta diversity tracked closely with naive T cell percentage.

Comments on this clonotype: Antigen unknown.

Sample-barcoded 5' priming and a J-beta primer mix drove a second PCR of 7 to 11 cycles. Via MiXCR, TCRdb re-called the 5' RACE reads, giving one row per CDR3 protein. The sample consists of roughly 800,000 distinct CDR3 sequences, roughly 25% of them appearing once. This sample also appeared in a second study, on T cells of mothers and their children. That paper notes: TCR recombination output is shaped by thymic selection similarly in related and unrelated pairs.

The chain combines TRBV10-3 with TRBJ1-4; D uncertain. The source of this sequence is a boy aged 5-17 years in good health. Sequenced input: blood. This CDR3 reads CAISEGSTNEKLFF. In nucleotides, the CDR3 is TGTGCCATCAGCGAAGGGTCAACTAATGAAAAACTGTTTTTT.